What follows is one TCR beta chain and its context. Per germline, CDR1 SGHVS and CDR2 FNYEAQ. V lost 4 bases to trimming and J lost 1 base, with 4 bases between them. The CDR3 extends over 13 amino acids. This entry belongs to a study of blood T cell repertoires in COVID-19. Here immunoSEQ multiplex PCR was the method, and the copy in TCRdb shows in-frame clones only, minus some. The sample consists of about 83,000 clones, around nine tenths of them appearing once. This sequence was found in a man in his 60s with acute or convalescent COVID-19. This chain connects TRBV7-6 to TRBJ2-2; no firm D call. Sequences were obtained from peripheral blood. CDR3 in DNA: TGTGCCAGCAGCTCCGGGAACACCGGGGAGCTGTTTTTT. As protein: CASSSGNTGELFF.